This TCR beta chain was sequenced during a study of early T cells in non-severe SARS-CoV-2 infection. Study details: Sequencing input comprised bulk RNA from unsorted whole blood; chain pairing was not available. Study findings and constraints: VDJdb matching skewed toward anti-spike CD8 responses, missing private and CD4 specificities.

Molecules of cDNA were individually given unique molecular identifiers that were attached to them. TCRdb re-called the 5' RACE reads through MiXCR, storing one row per CDR3 protein. Of some 30,000 distinct CDR3 sequences detected, under 6% appear once; the ten largest clones hold around 13%. This clonotype came up many times. The antigen is unknown. Germline V gives CDR1 MGHRA, CDR2 YSYEKL. This CDR3 region has 14 residues. Trimming stripped 4 bases from V and 3 bases from J, with 10 bases between. Sequencing was done on a sample of whole blood. The sequence was obtained from an adult who was a healthcare worker with PCR-confirmed SARS-CoV-2 infection or an uninfected control (not recorded which). The chain combines TRBV4-1 with TRBJ2-1; D unclear. CDR3 in DNA: TGCGCCAGCAGCCGGCCTATCTTCTACAATGAGCAGTTCTTC. Its protein is CASSRPIFYNEQFF.